These 10 T cell receptor beta chains came from one sample sequenced in a study of blood T cell repertoires in COVID-19. Measured with immunoSEQ multiplex PCR; TCRdb has only the in-frame clones, and not every one. The top ten hold 5.5% to 8% of the sample, which has a few hundred thousand clones, approximately 89% seen once. Sequenced sample: peripheral blood. These receptor sequences come from a woman in her twenties or thirties who had recovered from COVID-19.

This clone was seen only a few times. The same CDR3 arises from other DNA sequences in this sample as well. The chain recombines TRBV7-9 with TRBJ2-1; a possible D gene is TRBD2 (6 bases). Per the germline V gene, CDR1 is SEHNR and CDR2 is FQNEAQ (reference sequence). The CDR3 has 14 amino acids. Trimming took 5 bases from V and 1 from J, leaving 9 bases between them. CDR3 DNA: TGTGCCAGCAGCCGTGGGGGGTCCTACAATGAGCAGTTCTTC. Protein sequence: CASSRGGSYNEQFF.

The genes are TRBV6-1 and TRBJ1-6; 7 bases align to TRBD1. The junction had 9 bases not matched to a gene; V was cut back by 0 bases and J by 7 bases. Germline V gives CDR1 MNHNS, CDR2 SASEGT. The CDR3 sequence is 17 residues long. CDR3 sequence: CASSEATGFSLNSPLHF. The CDR3, as DNA: TGTGCCAGCAGTGAAGCGACAGGGTTCTCCTTGAATTCACCCCTCCACTTT.

The rearrangement joins TRBV7-3 to TRBJ2-7; possible D gene TRBD1, 6 bases. Germline CDR1 and CDR2: SGHTA and FQGTGA. V was pared by 5 bases and J by 2 bases, with 13 bases between. This CDR3 region has 14 residues. The chain's CDR3 is CASSAGVGAYEQYF. In DNA form, the CDR3 reads TGTGCCAGCAGCGCAGGGGTTGGGGCCTACGAGCAGTACTTC.

Concerning this clone: This sample includes further DNA sequences coding for the same CDR3. The chain combines TRBV7-3 with TRBJ1-1; 9 bases map to TRBD1. Losses at the gene ends were 6 bases for V and 5 bases for J; bases not matched to a gene: 4. This CDR3 comprises 13 residues. CDR1 and CDR2 (germline): SGHTA, FQGTGA. This chain's CDR3 is CASSPGQGTEAFF. Written as DNA, the CDR3 is TGTGCCAGCAGTCCGGGACAGGGAACTGAAGCTTTCTTT.

The chain has TRBV6-4 and TRBJ2-1, with 9 bases that match TRBD2. Germline CDR1 is MRHNA and CDR2 is SNTAGT. The V segment lost 6 bases and the J segment 8 bases; nucleotides outside the gene matches: 5. CDR3 length: 13 residues. The CDR3 is CASSKGLAYEQFF. The CDR3 nucleotides are TGTGCCAGCAGCAAGGGACTAGCCTATGAGCAGTTCTTC.

This clone was picked up a small number of times. The chain employs TRBV3-1 (or the pseudogene TRBV3-2) and TRBJ1-6; D may be TRBD1 (5 bases). The CDR3 is 16 residues long. Germline V lookup: CDR1 LGHDT, CDR2 YNNKEL (reference sequence). V lost 4 bases to trimming and J lost 6 bases, with 16 bases between them. Here the CDR3 reads CASSPGSNQGNSPLHF. For the CDR3, the DNA is TGTGCCAGCAGCCCTGGCTCCAATCAGGGTAATTCACCCCTCCACTTT.

The CDR3 region has the DNA TGTGCCAGCAGGCTTAGAGACAATCAGCCCCAGCATTTT. Translated, it gives CASRLRDNQPQHF. J is TRBJ1-5 and V is TRBV6-6; D unresolved. CDR1 MNHNY and CDR2 SVGAGI come from the germline V gene (reference sequence). The CDR3 extends over 13 amino acids. Deletions cut 6 bases from V and 3 bases from J, with 9 bases between.

The CDR3 nucleotides read TGTGCCAGCAGCTTAGGACGAGATGGACAGGGGGCGGATTCAACTAATGAAAAACTGTTTTTT. This encodes CASSLGRDGQGADSTNEKLFF. This rearrangement joins TRBV7-3 to TRBJ1-4; 11 nucleotides match TRBD1. CDR1 SGHTA and CDR2 FQGTGA come from the germline V gene. This CDR3 region has 21 residues. V shed 2 bases and J 0 bases; nucleotides not matched to a gene: 14.

The J gene is TRBJ1-1, the V gene TRBV28; maybe TRBD1 (5 bases). Trimming took off 5 bases at V and 7 bases at J, with 8 bases between the two ends. The length of the CDR3 is 11 residues. Germline V lookup: CDR1 MDHEN, CDR2 SYDVKM. The CDR3 DNA reads TGTGCCAGCAGTAACAGGAGTGAAGCTTTCTTT. Translating gives CASSNRSEAFF.

The table lists this clone with a count of one. The V call is TRBV4-1, the J call TRBJ2-5, with 10 bases aligning to TRBD1. The CDR3 contains 15 residues. With V trimmed by 1 base and J by 5 bases, 4 bases remained unmatched. Germline V gives CDR1 MGHRA, CDR2 YSYEKL. The CDR3: CASSQVTGGLETQYF. Here the CDR3 DNA reads TGCGCCAGCAGCCAAGTGACAGGGGGCCTGGAGACCCAGTACTTC.